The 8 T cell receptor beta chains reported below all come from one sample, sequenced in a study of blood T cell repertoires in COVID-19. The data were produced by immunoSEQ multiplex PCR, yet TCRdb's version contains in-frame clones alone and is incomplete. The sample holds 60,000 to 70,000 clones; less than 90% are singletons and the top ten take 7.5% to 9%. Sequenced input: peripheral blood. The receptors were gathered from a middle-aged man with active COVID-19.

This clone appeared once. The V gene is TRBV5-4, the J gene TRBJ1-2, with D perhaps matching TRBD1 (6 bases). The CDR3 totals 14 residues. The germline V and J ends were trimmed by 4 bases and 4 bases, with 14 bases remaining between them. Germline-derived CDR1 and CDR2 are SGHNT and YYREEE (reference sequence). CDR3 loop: CASSPETGSYGYTF. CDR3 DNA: TGTGCCAGCAGCCCGGAGACAGGCTCCTATGGCTACACCTTC.

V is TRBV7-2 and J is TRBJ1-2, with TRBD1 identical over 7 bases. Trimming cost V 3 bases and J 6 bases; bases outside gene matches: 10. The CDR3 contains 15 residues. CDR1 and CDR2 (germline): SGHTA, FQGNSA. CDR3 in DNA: TGTGCCAGCAGCTTCAGCCCGGGACAGTCTCATGGCTACACCTTC. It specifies CASSFSPGQSHGYTF. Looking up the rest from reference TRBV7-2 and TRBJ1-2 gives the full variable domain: GAGVSQSPSNKVTEKGKDVELRCDPISGHTALYWYRQSLGQGLEFLIYFQGNSAPDKSGLPSDRFSAERTGGSVSTLTIQRTQQEDSAVYLCASSFSPGQSHGYTFGSGTRLTVV.

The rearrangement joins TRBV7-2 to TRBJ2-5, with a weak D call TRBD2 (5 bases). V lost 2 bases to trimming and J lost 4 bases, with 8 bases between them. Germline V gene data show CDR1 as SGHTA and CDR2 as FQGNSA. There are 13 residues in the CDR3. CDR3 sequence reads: CASSLRGSETQYF. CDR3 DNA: TGTGCCAGCAGCTTACGCGGGTCAGAGACCCAGTACTTC.

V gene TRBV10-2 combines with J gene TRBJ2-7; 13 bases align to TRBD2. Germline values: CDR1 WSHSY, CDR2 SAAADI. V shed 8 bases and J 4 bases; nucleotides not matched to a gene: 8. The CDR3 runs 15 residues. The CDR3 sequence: CASGGLAGATYEQYF. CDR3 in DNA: TGCGCCAGCGGTGGACTAGCGGGAGCCACATACGAGCAGTACTTC.

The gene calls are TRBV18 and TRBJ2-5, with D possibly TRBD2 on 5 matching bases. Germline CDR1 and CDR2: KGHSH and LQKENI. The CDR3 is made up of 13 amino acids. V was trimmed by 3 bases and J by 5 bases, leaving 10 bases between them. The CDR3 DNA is TGTGCCAGCTCACCCCTACCGGGGGAGACCCAGTACTTC. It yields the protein CASSPLPGETQYF.

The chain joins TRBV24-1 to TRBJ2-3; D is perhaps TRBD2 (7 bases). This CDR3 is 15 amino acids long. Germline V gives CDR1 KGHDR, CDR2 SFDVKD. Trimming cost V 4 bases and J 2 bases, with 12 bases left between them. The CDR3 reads CATSESGGPTDTQYF. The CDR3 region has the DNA TGTGCCACCAGTGAATCGGGGGGCCCCACAGATACGCAGTATTTT.

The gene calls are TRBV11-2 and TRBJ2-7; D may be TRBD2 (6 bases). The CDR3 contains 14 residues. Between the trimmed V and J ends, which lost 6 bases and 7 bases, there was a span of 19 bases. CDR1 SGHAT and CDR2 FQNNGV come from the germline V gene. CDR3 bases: TGTGCCAGCAGGGGGGGTGGACCTCCTGGGGAGCAGTACTTC. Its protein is CASRGGGPPGEQYF.

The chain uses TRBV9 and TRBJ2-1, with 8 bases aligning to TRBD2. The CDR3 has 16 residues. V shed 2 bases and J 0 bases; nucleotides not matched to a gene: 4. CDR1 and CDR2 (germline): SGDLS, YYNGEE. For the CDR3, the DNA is TGTGCCAGCAGCGTTAGCGGGGTTAGCTCCTACAATGAGCAGTTCTTC. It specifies CASSVSGVSSYNEQFF.